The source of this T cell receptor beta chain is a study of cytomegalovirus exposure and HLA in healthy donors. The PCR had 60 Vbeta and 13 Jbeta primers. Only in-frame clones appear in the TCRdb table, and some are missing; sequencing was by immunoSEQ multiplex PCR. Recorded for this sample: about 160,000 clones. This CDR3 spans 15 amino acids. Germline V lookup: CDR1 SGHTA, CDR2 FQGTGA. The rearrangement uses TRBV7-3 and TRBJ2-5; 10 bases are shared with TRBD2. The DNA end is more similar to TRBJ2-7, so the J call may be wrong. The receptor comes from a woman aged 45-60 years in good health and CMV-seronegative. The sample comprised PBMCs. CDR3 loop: CASSLSGLASYEQYF. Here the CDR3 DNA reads TGTGCCAGCAGCTTATCGGGACTAGCGTCCTACGAGCAGTACTTC.